Reported below is one T cell receptor beta chain. Its antigen is not known. This CDR3 region has 13 residues. Germline CDR1 SGHDN, CDR2 FVKESK. The V end was cut by 0 bases, the J end by 4 bases, with 6 bases between. Every single donor gave one heparinised blood draw, and these averaged around 110 mL. This specimen comes from a study of beta chain features in type 1 diabetes. Study-wide results and caveats: Shorter TCRB CDR3s, moderately but significantly so, marked every one of the four CD4+ subsets in Type 1 diabetes patients.

cDNA synthesis used the whole RNA isolate, giving expressed TCRB sequences. Sequencing used immunoSEQ multiplex PCR; TCRdb keeps in-frame clones, though not all of them. The sample carries 450,000 to 550,000 clones, about 32% recorded once. The V call is TRBV14, the J call TRBJ1-2; D ambiguous. The clonotype comes from a man aged 18 to 35 in good health. The sequencing input was naive CD4+ T cells from blood. The CDR3 region is CASSQELLYGYTF. CDR3 coding DNA: TGTGCCAGCAGCCAAGAACTACTCTATGGCTACACCTTC.